A single sample gave rise to the 27 T cell receptor beta chains below, sequenced in a study of blood T cell repertoires in COVID-19. Clones were read by immunoSEQ multiplex PCR, and TCRdb kept only the in-frame ones, dropping some. The sample holds around 76,000 clones, roughly 80% seen once. The sample consisted of peripheral blood. Source of these receptors: a man aged 50 to 60 with COVID-19, enrolled during active disease.

The rearrangement joins TRBV4-1 to TRBJ1-1; a possible D gene is TRBD1 (5 bases). The CDR3 loop spans 16 amino acids. Between the trimmed V and J ends, which lost 4 bases and 1 base, there was a span of 16 bases. CDR1 is MGHRA and CDR2 is YSYEKL in the germline V gene. CDR3 bases: TGCGCCAGCAGCCCCCGGGTCGGGGGAGGGAACACTGAAGCTTTCTTT. As protein: CASSPRVGGGNTEAFF.

The gene calls are TRBV2 and TRBJ2-2; D might be TRBD2 (5 bases). V dropped 6 bases and J dropped 2 bases, with 10 bases sitting between them. The germline CDR1 and CDR2 sequences are SNHLY and FYNNEI. The CDR3 contains 14 residues. The CDR3 here is CASRDWINTGELFF. The DNA for the CDR3 is TGTGCCAGCAGGGACTGGATCAACACCGGGGAGCTGTTTTTT.

This chain joins TRBV29-1 and TRBJ1-1; TRBD1 is a possible D gene (6 bases). With 8 bases removed from V and 3 bases from J, the gap between germline ends came to 13 bases. CDR3 length: 12 residues. Germline V CDR1 and CDR2: SQVTM, ANQGSEA. CDR3 region: CSIRRGDTEAFF. In DNA form, the CDR3 reads TGCAGCATCCGCAGGGGTGACACTGAAGCTTTCTTT. Together with reference TRBV29-1 and TRBJ1-1, the CDR3 gives the full variable domain: SAVISQKPSRDICQRGTSLTIQCQVDSQVTMMFWYRQQPGQSLTLIATANQGSEATYESGFVIDKFPISRPNLTFSTLTVSNMSPEDSSIYLCSIRRGDTEAFFGQGTRLTVV.

The chain has TRBV11-3 and TRBJ2-5; TRBD2 agrees at 10 bases. This CDR3 spans 18 amino acids. The V gene end was trimmed by 1 base and the J gene end by 10 bases; junction bases not matched to a gene: 18. Per germline, CDR1 SGHNT and CDR2 YENEEA. The chain's CDR3 is CASSLGSSGRPWRSCQYF. Here the CDR3 DNA reads TGTGCCAGCAGCTTAGGAAGTAGCGGGAGGCCTTGGAGATCTTGCCAGTACTTC.

The genes are TRBV5-8 and TRBJ2-7; TRBD2 might be the D (5 bases). The CDR3 is made up of 15 amino acids. With 4 bases removed from V and 2 bases from J, the gap between germline ends came to 16 bases. From germline, CDR1 is SGHTS and CDR2 YDEGEE. The CDR3 loop is CASSTGPGGTYEQYF. CDR3 in DNA: TGTGCCAGCAGCACTGGTCCCGGAGGAACCTACGAGCAGTACTTC.

The V and J genes are TRBV5-1 and TRBJ1-3, with a tentative D call TRBD1 (6 bases). The V end lost 4 bases, the J end lost 8 bases, and 19 bases lay between the germline ends. The CDR3 loop spans 15 amino acids. Germline V CDR1 and CDR2: SGHRS, YFSETQ. Here the CDR3 reads CASSLEAGEGDTIYF. DNA of the CDR3: TGCGCCAGCAGCCTGGAAGCAGGGGAGGGGGACACCATATATTTT.

The chain couples TRBV10-3 to TRBJ1-2; D call uncertain. The CDR3 length is 13 residues. CDR1 is ENHRY and CDR2 is SYGVKD in the germline V gene. V lost 4 bases and J lost 2, with 8 bases in between. The CDR3 DNA follows: TGTGCCATCAGTGGGGCAGCCAACTATGGCTACACCTTC. It is translated as CAISGAANYGYTF.

There are a few counts of this clone. The rearrangement uses TRBV7-2 and TRBJ2-5, with 7 bases that match TRBD1. The V segment lost 0 bases and the J segment 2 bases; nucleotides outside the gene matches: 3. The CDR3 loop spans 15 amino acids. In germline, CDR1 is SGHTA, CDR2 FQGNSA. CDR3 nucleotide sequence: TGTGCCAGCAGCTTAGCGCTGGGACAGCAAGAGACCCAGTACTTC. Amino acids: CASSLALGQQETQYF.

The CDR3 spells CASSQGGSGNEQFF. In nucleotides, the CDR3 is TGTGCCAGCTCCCAAGGGGGATCTGGGAATGAGCAGTTCTTC. The rearrangement joins TRBV18 to TRBJ2-1, with D tentatively TRBD1 (6 bases). The CDR3 length is 14 residues. V lost 6 bases and J 7 bases, leaving 16 bases between the germline ends. CDR1 and CDR2 from the germline V gene are KGHSH and LQKENI.

The CDR3 nucleotides read TGTGCCAGTAGTATGGGGGCCCACTCTTTGGATACGCAGTATTTT. This codes for CASSMGAHSLDTQYF. This chain connects TRBV19 to TRBJ2-3; possibly TRBD1 for D (6 bases). Germline CDR1 LNHDA, CDR2 SQIVND (reference sequence). V lost 3 bases and J lost 6, with 16 bases in between. CDR3 length equals 15 residues.

The rearrangement joins TRBV7-2 to TRBJ2-7, with TRBD1 as a possible D gene (5 bases). CDR1 is SGHTA, CDR2 FQGNSA, per germline. This CDR3 region has 15 residues. The V end lost 5 bases, the J end lost 1 base, and 15 bases lay between the germline ends. The CDR3 region has the DNA TGTGCCAGCAGCCACCAGGGAACCAGTTCCTACGAGCAGTACTTC. Translation: CASSHQGTSSYEQYF. The full variable domain, completed using reference TRBV7-2 and TRBJ2-7, is GAGVSQSPSNKVTEKGKDVELRCDPISGHTALYWYRQSLGQGLEFLIYFQGNSAPDKSGLPSDRFSAERTGGSVSTLTIQRTQQEDSAVYLCASSHQGTSSYEQYFGPGTRLTVT.

The chain combines TRBV10-3 with TRBJ2-6; 8 bases agree with TRBD2. CDR1 is ENHRY, CDR2 SYGVKD, per germline. V lost 6 bases, J lost 0 bases, and 4 bases stayed unmatched. The CDR3 has 16 amino acids. The CDR3 region has the DNA TGTGCCATCAGCGGGGGGGACAACTCTGGGGCCAACGTCCTGACTTTC. This gives the protein CAISGGDNSGANVLTF.

The chain combines TRBV6-1 with TRBJ2-7; D gene ambiguous. The CDR3 extends over 13 amino acids. V shed 2 bases and J shed 2 bases, with 7 bases lying between them. CDR1 and CDR2 from the germline V gene are MNHNS and SASEGT. CDR3 DNA sequence: TGTGCCAGCAGTGAAACAGCTACCTACGAGCAGTACTTC. This translates into CASSETATYEQYF.

The genes are TRBV30 and TRBJ2-3; TRBD1 matches at 7 bases. Trimming took 0 bases from V and 2 from J; bases not matched to a gene: 8. Germline V gene lookup returns CDR1 GTSNPN and CDR2 SVGIG (reference sequence). CDR3 length: 16 residues. The DNA for the CDR3 is TGTGCCTGGAGTGTACGGACAGGTAGTCTCACAGATACGCAGTATTTT. This sequence encodes CAWSVRTGSLTDTQYF.

This chain links TRBV7-9 with TRBJ1-1; a possible D gene is TRBD1 (5 bases). Trimming removed 4 bases from V and 4 bases from J, with 10 bases in between. Germline CDR1 SEHNR, CDR2 FQNEAQ (reference sequence). This CDR3 comprises 13 residues. CDR3 sequence: CASSSQVLTEAFF. CDR3 DNA sequence: TGTGCCAGCAGCTCACAGGTCCTCACTGAAGCTTTCTTT.

V gene TRBV11-1 combines with J gene TRBJ2-1; 7 positions match TRBD2. V was clipped by 2 bases and J by 5 bases; unmatched bases: 3. CDR1 is SGHAT, CDR2 FQDESV, per germline (reference sequence). This CDR3 has 14 residues. CDR3 nucleotides: TGTGCCAGCAGCTTACCGGGACTAAACAATGAGCAGTTCTTC. This gives the protein CASSLPGLNNEQFF. The full variable domain, with the rest looked up from reference TRBV11-1 and TRBJ2-1, is EAEVAQSPRYKITEKSQAVAFWCDPISGHATLYWYRQILGQGPELLVQFQDESVVDDSQLPKDRFSAERLKGVDSTLKIQPAELGDSAMYLCASSLPGLNNEQFFGPGTRLTVL.

This chain joins TRBV6-5 and TRBJ1-6, with 10 bases that match TRBD1. The trim removed 5 bases at V and 7 bases at J, leaving 2 bases unmatched. Looked up from germline, CDR1 is MNHEY and CDR2 is SVGAGI. This CDR3 comprises 14 residues. The CDR3 here is CASSRTGGNSPLHF. DNA of the CDR3: TGTGCCAGCAGTAGGACAGGGGGGAATTCACCCCTCCACTTT.

The chain has TRBV5-5 and TRBJ2-3, with 8 bases fitting TRBD1. The V segment lost 4 bases and the J segment 0 bases; nucleotides outside the gene matches: 10. Germline V CDR1 and CDR2: SGHKS, YYEKEE (reference sequence). This CDR3 contains 17 residues. The CDR3 is CASSDTRTGRSTDTQYF. In DNA form, the CDR3 reads TGTGCCAGCAGCGATACCCGGACAGGGCGTAGCACAGATACGCAGTATTTT.

The gene calls are TRBV20-1 and TRBJ2-1; D is ambiguous. Deletions cut 5 bases from V and 4 bases from J, with 6 bases between. CDR1 and CDR2 (germline): DFQATT, SNEGSKA (reference sequence). The CDR3 runs to 11 residues. CDR3 coding DNA: TGCAGTGCTGCCCAGTACAATGAGCAGTTCTTC. Translated: CSAAQYNEQFF.

This chain connects TRBV18 to TRBJ1-6, with D maybe TRBD1 (5 bases). Trimming shortened V by 6 bases and J by 5 bases, and 14 bases separated the two germline ends. The CDR3 runs 15 residues. Germline-derived CDR1 and CDR2 are KGHSH and LQKENI. Here the CDR3 reads CASSDLDSNNSPLHF. As DNA, the CDR3 is TGTGCCAGCTCTGACTTAGACAGTAATAATTCACCCCTCCACTTT.

V gene TRBV11-1 combines with J gene TRBJ2-5; perhaps TRBD2 as D (5 bases). The germline V gene encodes CDR1 SGHAT and CDR2 FQDESV (reference sequence). With 3 bases removed from V and 5 bases from J, the gap between germline ends came to 10 bases. The CDR3 sequence is 13 residues long. The CDR3: CASSFGSRETQYF. The DNA for the CDR3 is TGTGCCAGCAGCTTTGGGAGTAGGGAGACCCAGTACTTC.

The rearrangement uses TRBV4-2 and TRBJ2-7, with 8 bases matching TRBD2. The germline V gene has CDR1 LGHNA and CDR2 YNFKEQ. CDR3 length equals 16 residues. V dropped 1 base and J dropped 3; count of bases not matched to a gene: 8. For the CDR3, the DNA is TGTGCCAGCAGCCAAGGAGCGGGAGCAGGTTACTACGAGCAGTACTTC. Its protein is CASSQGAGAGYYEQYF.

The chain couples TRBV11-3 to TRBJ2-1, with 15 nucleotides matching TRBD2. J gave up 1 base and V 4 bases, and 5 bases lay outside the gene matches. The CDR3 loop spans 18 amino acids. The germline V gene has CDR1 SGHNT and CDR2 YENEEA. The CDR3 spells CASSSRTSGGGSYNEQFF. CDR3 DNA: TGTGCCAGCAGCTCCCGGACTAGCGGGGGGGGGTCCTACAATGAGCAGTTCTTC.

The chain is built from TRBV7-6 and TRBJ1-6; D call uncertain. The germline CDR1 and CDR2 sequences are SGHVS and FNYEAQ. V was clipped by 1 base and J by 8 bases, with 12 bases between them. The CDR3 runs to 15 residues. The DNA of the CDR3 is TGTGCCAGCAGCTTAGGTCGCAGTGTTTATTCACCCCTCCACTTT. Its protein is CASSLGRSVYSPLHF.

This clone appeared a few times. The chain joins TRBV3-1 (or the pseudogene TRBV3-2) to TRBJ2-3, with TRBD1 identical over 8 bases. V trimming: 3 bases; J trimming: 5 bases; junction bases outside the gene matches: 4. In germline, CDR1 is LGHDT, CDR2 YNNKEL (reference sequence). This CDR3 has 14 amino acids. In DNA, the CDR3 is TGTGCCAGCAGCCACAGGGGGCGAATAGATACGCAGTATTTT. It codes for CASSHRGRIDTQYF.

The rearrangement joins TRBV2 to TRBJ1-3; TRBD1 aligns across 7 bases. J lost 3 bases, V lost 6 bases, and 5 bases had no gene match. This CDR3 contains 14 residues. Germline assignment: CDR1 SNHLY and CDR2 FYNNEI. CDR3 residues: CASRRGLNGNTIYF. CDR3 bases: TGTGCCAGCAGGAGGGGGCTAAATGGAAACACCATATATTTT.

The chain employs TRBV2 and TRBJ2-3; 8 nucleotides match TRBD2. CDR1 SNHLY and CDR2 FYNNEI come from the germline V gene. The length of the CDR3 is 14 residues. Unmatched junction bases numbered 8, after V lost 8 bases and J lost 4 bases. CDR3 DNA: TGTGCCAGCGTCCAACGGGAGGGTGCAGATACGCAGTATTTT. This codes for CASVQREGADTQYF.